Listed below are T cell receptor beta chains from one sample, sequenced in a study of T cell changes during pregnancy in multiple sclerosis. Profiled with immunoSEQ multiplex PCR; TCRdb holds only in-frame clones, not every one. The sample consists of approximately 60,000 clones, about 91% of them appearing once. The input for sequencing was peripheral blood, taken after pregnancy. The receptors were gathered from a female donor in good health, enrolled as a control in a pregnancy study. The CDR3 runs from the conserved cysteine through the conserved F or W. Fields, in order: clone size, V gene, D gene, J gene, CDR3 DNA, CDR3 protein. D genes are given only for firm matches. Clone size appears in some rows only: once, few, many, or a class for an expanded clone.

clone size: .; V gene: TRBV28; D gene: TRBD2; J gene: TRBJ2-7; CDR3 DNA: TGTGCCAGCAGTTTATACAGCGGGAGAGCTGACGAGCAGTACTTC; CDR3 protein: CASSLYSGRADEQYF
clone size: .; V gene: TRBV15; D gene: TRBD1; J gene: TRBJ2-1; CDR3 DNA: TGTGCCACCAGCAGAATAGGGACAGGGGGGGGGAATGAGCAGTTCTTC; CDR3 protein: CATSRIGTGGGNEQFF
clone size: .; V gene: TRBV9; D gene: .; J gene: TRBJ2-7; CDR3 DNA: TGTGCCAGCAGCGCTACAGGGTCCGAGCAGTACTTC; CDR3 protein: CASSATGSEQYF
clone size: .; V gene: TRBV11-3; D gene: TRBD2; J gene: TRBJ2-3; CDR3 DNA: TGTGCCAGCAGCTTAGTAGCGGGAGTTCTCGATACGCAGTATTTT; CDR3 protein: CASSLVAGVLDTQYF
clone size: few; V gene: TRBV4-3; D gene: TRBD1; J gene: TRBJ1-1; CDR3 DNA: TGCGCCAGCAGCCAAGGGGACAGATATCAGACTTTCTTT; CDR3 protein: CASSQGDRYQTFF
clone size: .; V gene: TRBV28; D gene: TRBD2; J gene: TRBJ2-1; CDR3 DNA: TGTGCCAGCAGACGACTAGCGGGAGATCGCGAGCAGTTCTTC; CDR3 protein: CASRRLAGDREQFF
clone size: .; V gene: TRBV7-2; D gene: .; J gene: TRBJ2-7; CDR3 DNA: TGTGCCAGCAGCTCCGGCCCGGGGAGGACTGCCCCCTACGAGCAGTACTTC; CDR3 protein: CASSSGPGRTAPYEQYF
clone size: .; V gene: TRBV5-4; D gene: .; J gene: TRBJ2-7; CDR3 DNA: TGTGCCAGCAGCTTAGGCGGATACGAGCAGTACTTC; CDR3 protein: CASSLGGYEQYF
clone size: .; V gene: TRBV6-5; D gene: .; J gene: TRBJ2-3; CDR3 DNA: TGTGCCAGCAGTTACTCGCACCAGACAAATACGCAGTATTTT; CDR3 protein: CASSYSHQTNTQYF
clone size: .; V gene: TRBV9; D gene: .; J gene: TRBJ2-1; CDR3 DNA: TGTGCCAGCAGCGTAGGCGGCAGGGCGAATGAGCAGTTCTTC; CDR3 protein: CASSVGGRANEQFF
clone size: .; V gene: TRBV27; D gene: TRBD2; J gene: TRBJ2-1; CDR3 DNA: TGTGCCAGCAGTTTGCTGACTAGCGGGGGGCCTCAAAATGAGCAGTTCTTC; CDR3 protein: CASSLLTSGGPQNEQFF
clone size: .; V gene: TRBV28; D gene: .; J gene: TRBJ1-2; CDR3 DNA: TGTGCCAGCAGCTCACCCGCGATTACAAGACAGCCTGATTATGGCTACACCTTC; CDR3 protein: CASSSPAITRQPDYGYTF
clone size: .; V gene: TRBV11-2; D gene: .; J gene: TRBJ1-1; CDR3 DNA: TGTGCCAGCAGCTTAGTACCAGGAAACCCTTTGAACACTGAAGCTTTCTTT; CDR3 protein: CASSLVPGNPLNTEAFF
clone size: .; V gene: TRBV5-6; D gene: TRBD1; J gene: TRBJ2-1; CDR3 DNA: TGTGCCAGCCACCCTAGCTCCGACAGGGTAAATGAGCAGTTCTTC; CDR3 protein: CASHPSSDRVNEQFF
clone size: .; V gene: TRBV27; D gene: TRBD1; J gene: TRBJ1-1; CDR3 DNA: TGTGCCAGCAGCCCTGGGACAGCGAACACTGAAGCTTTCTTT; CDR3 protein: CASSPGTANTEAFF
clone size: .; V gene: TRBV4-3; D gene: TRBD1; J gene: TRBJ1-1; CDR3 DNA: TGCGCCAGCAGCCAAGACCTATTCGCCCGGGACAGGGGGAACACTGAAGCTTTCTTT; CDR3 protein: CASSQDLFARDRGNTEAFF
clone size: .; V gene: TRBV28; D gene: TRBD1; J gene: TRBJ1-6; CDR3 DNA: TGTGCCAGCAGTTTAGGACAGGGAAATTCACCCCTCCACTTT; CDR3 protein: CASSLGQGNSPLHF
clone size: .; V gene: TRBV13; D gene: .; J gene: TRBJ1-2; CDR3 DNA: TGTGCCAGCAGCTTAGGCGACACGTTTAACTATGGCTACACCTTC; CDR3 protein: CASSLGDTFNYGYTF
clone size: .; V gene: TRBV13; D gene: .; J gene: TRBJ2-2; CDR3 DNA: TGTGCCAGCAGCTTAAGGGTAGGGGGACAAACCGGGGAGCTGTTTTTT; CDR3 protein: CASSLRVGGQTGELFF
clone size: .; V gene: TRBV30; D gene: TRBD1; J gene: TRBJ2-7; CDR3 DNA: TGTGCCTGGAGTGATCCGGGACAGGGCGATCTCGAGCAGTACTTC; CDR3 protein: CAWSDPGQGDLEQYF
clone size: .; V gene: TRBV6-5; D gene: .; J gene: TRBJ2-5; CDR3 DNA: TGTGCCAGCAGGGTCGGGGAGACCCAGTACTTC; CDR3 protein: CASRVGETQYF
clone size: .; V gene: TRBV7-6; D gene: TRBD2; J gene: TRBJ2-1; CDR3 DNA: TGTGCCAGCAGCTTAGGGGGACTAGCGGTTTACAATGAGCAGTTCTTC; CDR3 protein: CASSLGGLAVYNEQFF
clone size: once; V gene: TRBV5-4; D gene: TRBD2; J gene: TRBJ2-5; CDR3 DNA: TGTGCCAGCAGCTCGAGCGGGGGGGCCTATGAGACCCAGTACTTC; CDR3 protein: CASSSSGGAYETQYF
clone size: .; V gene: TRBV5-1; D gene: TRBD2; J gene: TRBJ2-1; CDR3 DNA: TGCGCCAGCAGCTTGGAAGGACTAGCGCCCAACAATGAGCAGTTCTTC; CDR3 protein: CASSLEGLAPNNEQFF